A selection of T cell receptor beta chains follows, all from one sample in a study of post-analysis software for immune sequencing data. TCRdb redid the calling of the PCR reads with MiXCR, one entry per CDR3 protein. This sample has 550,000 to 700,000 distinct CDR3 sequences, with 40% to 50% found just once. Specimen: blood. The receptors derive from a girl aged 5-17 years with multiple sclerosis. Both conserved end residues are part of each CDR3. D genes are given only for firm matches. Only some rows state a clone size, as once, few, many or a class for expanded clones.

TGTGCCAGCAGTTTCTTGAGGGTTTCAGGAATTCGGGAGACCCAGTACTTC	CASSFLRVSGIRETQYF	-	TRBV12-3/TRBV12-4	TRBJ2-5	few
TGTGCCAGCAGCTTAGGCGTTTGGGGGTCAGATACGCAGTATTTT	CASSLGVWGSDTQYF	-	TRBV7-2	TRBJ2-3	few
TGTGCCAGCAGCTTAGTTGATAACTATGGCTACACCTTC	CASSLVDNYGYTF	-	TRBV11-2	TRBJ1-2	few
TGCAGTGCTAGAAAACGTGGGTGGGAGACCCAGTACTTC	CSARKRGWETQYF	-	TRBV20-1	TRBJ2-5	few
TGTGCCAGCAGTTACCATTATGGCTACACCTTC	CASSYHYGYTF	-	TRBV12-3/TRBV12-4	TRBJ1-2	once
TGTGCCAGCAGTGAATCTCTAGCGGGAGGAGTAGAGACCCAGTACTTC	CASSESLAGGVETQYF	TRBD2	TRBV2	TRBJ2-5	-
TGCGCCAGCAGGCTATCCGGGACAGGGGCCTACAATGAGCAGTTCTTC	CASRLSGTGAYNEQFF	TRBD1	TRBV4-1	TRBJ2-1	few
TGCGCCAGCAGCCCTCATATCGAGGCGGGGGCCAAGCAGTTCTTC	CASSPHIEAGAKQFF	-	TRBV4-1	TRBJ2-1	-
TGCAGCGTAGAATTACAAAAGGAGAACACTGAAGCTTTCTTT	CSVELQKENTEAFF	-	TRBV29-1	TRBJ1-1	-
TGTGCCAGCAGCTCTCCGACTGGCTGGGGCGAGCAGTTCTTC	CASSSPTGWGEQFF	-	TRBV7-2	TRBJ2-1	-
TGCAGTGCTGTTGCGTTACAGGCAGTTTTGTCCGAGACCCAGTACTTC	CSAVALQAVLSETQYF	-	TRBV20-1	TRBJ2-5	-
TGTGCCACCAGCAGGCCAAGGGGTGAGGATAACTATGGCTACACCTTC	CATSRPRGEDNYGYTF	-	TRBV15	TRBJ1-2	few
TGCAGCGTTGAAGGAGGGATCTCAAACATTCAGTACTTC	CSVEGGISNIQYF	-	TRBV29-1	TRBJ2-4	-
TGTGCCAGCAGTTTAGCGCTTGGGCTAAGGAGCAATCAGCCCCAGCATTTT	CASSLALGLRSNQPQHF	-	TRBV12-3/TRBV12-4	TRBJ1-5	-
TGTGCCAGCAGTTACAGACGTGGTGGGGAAGCTTTCTTT	CASSYRRGGEAFF	-	TRBV6-5	TRBJ1-1	few
TGTGCCAGCAGCTTCGGAAATAACTATGGCTACACCTTC	CASSFGNNYGYTF	-	TRBV7-9	TRBJ1-2	-
TGCAGTGCTTTGAAGCTCGGACTAGCATCTGATACGCAGTATTTT	CSALKLGLASDTQYF	TRBD2	TRBV20-1	TRBJ2-3	-
TGTGCCAGCAGCACCGAGTCTTTGGGGGGCGGTAGGTTCTTC	CASSTESLGGGRFF	-	TRBV9	TRBJ2-1	-
TGTGCCAGCAGCCGTACAAGGGCCAACGACTACGTGCAGTACTTC	CASSRTRANDYVQYF	-	TRBV12-3/TRBV12-4	TRBJ2-5	-